A single T cell receptor beta chain is shown here with its context. The target antigen is unknown. This sample stems from a study of cytomegalovirus exposure and HLA in healthy donors. On the study more broadly: Around 180 million T cells yielded 100 million to 130 million unique TCR beta sequences, as an earlier analysis found.

A multiplex PCR was run with 60 Vbeta primers and 13 Jbeta primers. TCRdb's table, derived via immunoSEQ multiplex PCR, lists solely in-frame clones and lacks some. The table includes more than 90,000 clones, 82% detected once. The CDR3 extends over 11 amino acids. Trimming removed 6 bases from V and 1 base from J, with 3 bases in between. The germline V gene has CDR1 MDHEN and CDR2 SYDVKM. Findings and caveats of the study: Earlier results showed most TCR beta V segments being productive about 87% or about 30% of the time. Researchers reportedly found TCR beta sequences accurately predicted most subjects' HLA-A and HLA-B alleles. No immune exposure information besides CMV serostatus was available.

The receptor was isolated from a man aged 50 or older in good health and CMV-seronegative. The sequenced sample was PBMCs. The rearrangement joins TRBV28 to TRBJ1-1; D call uncertain. CDR3 nucleotides: TGTGCCAGCAGCGGGAACACTGAAGCTTTCTTT. It yields the protein CASSGNTEAFF. Drawing the rest from reference TRBV28 and TRBJ1-1, the complete variable domain is DVKVTQSSRYLVKRTGEKVFLECVQDMDHENMFWYRQDPGLGLRLIYFSYDVKMKEKGDIPEGYSVSREKKERFSLILESASTNQTSMYLCASSGNTEAFFGQGTRLTVV.